A selection of T cell receptor beta chains follows, all from one sample in a study of T cell responses to AZD1222 COVID-19 vaccine. TCRdb's copy holds only in-frame clones and misses some; the assay was immunoSEQ multiplex PCR. The sample yields around 150,000 clones, approximately 92% seen once. Specimen: peripheral blood, collected 28 days after the second AZD1222 dose. The receptors were gathered from an adult who received the AZD1222 COVID-19 vaccine. The CDR3 runs from the conserved cysteine through the conserved F or W. A D gene is named only where the DNA matches it firmly. The size entry is marked missing in some rows and otherwise reads once, few, many or a size class.

j_gene | abundance | d_gene | v_gene | CDR3aa | CDR3nt
TRBJ1-1 | NA | TRBD1 | TRBV28 | CASSLKHRLPSGQGKDTEAFF | TGTGCCAGCAGTTTAAAGCATCGGCTACCATCGGGACAGGGGAAGGACACTGAAGCTTTCTTT
TRBJ2-2 | NA | NA | TRBV5-5 | CASSRRGREIGELFF | TGTGCCAGCAGCCGCCGGGGCAGGGAAATCGGGGAGCTGTTTTTT
TRBJ1-2 | NA | NA | TRBV15 | CATSIQGRGGYTF | TGTGCCACCAGCATACAGGGACGAGGTGGCTACACCTTC
TRBJ2-1 | NA | TRBD2 | TRBV5-1 | CASSPRTSGSHNEQFF | TGCGCCAGCAGCCCGCGGACTAGCGGGAGCCACAATGAGCAGTTCTTC
TRBJ2-5 | NA | NA | TRBV19 | CASSIYLHGTETQYF | TGTGCCAGTAGTATTTACCTCCACGGGACGGAGACCCAGTACTTC
TRBJ2-3 | NA | NA | TRBV19 | CATSTRTDTQYF | TGTGCCACTTCGACGCGCACAGATACGCAGTATTTT
TRBJ2-1 | NA | TRBD2 | TRBV7-9 | CASTNSGRGDEQFF | TGTGCCAGCACTAATAGCGGGAGGGGTGATGAGCAGTTCTTC
TRBJ1-1 | once | NA | TRBV5-6 | CASSQGERTEAFF | TGTGCCAGCAGCCAGGGAGAGCGCACTGAAGCTTTCTTT
TRBJ1-2 | NA | TRBD1 | TRBV24-1 | CATSQPGQGDGYTF | TGTGCCACCTCGCAACCGGGACAGGGAGATGGCTACACCTTC
TRBJ1-5 | NA | NA | TRBV3-1/TRBV3-2 | CASSQAGGNQPQHF | TGTGCCAGCAGCCAAGCGGGGGGAAATCAGCCCCAGCATTTT
TRBJ2-7 | NA | NA | TRBV18 | CASSATGFSYEQYF | TGTGCCAGCTCGGCCACAGGTTTTTCCTACGAGCAGTACTTC
TRBJ2-1 | NA | TRBD2 | TRBV2 | CASTRPSGRSGEQFF | TGTGCCAGCACAAGACCTAGCGGGAGATCGGGTGAGCAGTTCTTC
TRBJ2-1 | few | NA | TRBV28 | CASSYSGTEPYNEQFF | TGTGCCAGCAGTTATTCCGGGACCGAACCTTACAATGAGCAGTTCTTC
TRBJ2-7 | NA | NA | TRBV18 | CASQNALSSYEQYF | TGTGCCAGCCAGAATGCGTTGAGCTCCTACGAGCAGTACTTC
TRBJ1-4 | NA | NA | TRBV2 | CASSVGLYDEKLFF | TGTGCCAGCAGCGTAGGACTGTATGATGAAAAACTGTTTTTT
TRBJ1-2 | NA | NA | TRBV10-3 | CAISEKEKWYGYTF | TGTGCCATCAGTGAAAAGGAGAAGTGGTATGGCTACACCTTC
TRBJ1-1 | NA | NA | TRBV25-1 | CASSEHGVGAEAFF | TGTGCCAGCAGTGAACATGGAGTAGGGGCTGAAGCTTTCTTT
TRBJ2-5 | NA | TRBD1 | TRBV7-8 | CASSPRSGQSQETQYF | TGTGCCAGCAGCCCTAGGTCGGGACAGAGCCAAGAGACCCAGTACTTC
TRBJ1-2 | once | TRBD1 | TRBV25-1 | CASRAPPWTGRNYGYTF | TGTGCCAGCAGGGCCCCACCTTGGACAGGGAGAAACTATGGCTACACCTTC
TRBJ2-1 | NA | NA | TRBV19 | CASSIARPTYNEQFF | TGTGCCAGTAGTATCGCCAGGCCTACCTACAATGAGCAGTTCTTC
TRBJ2-1 | NA | NA | TRBV6-5 | CASSYHNEQFF | TGTGCCAGCAGTTACCACAATGAGCAGTTCTTC
TRBJ2-1 | NA | TRBD2 | TRBV5-1 | CASSFGRGVYNEQFF | TGCGCCAGCAGCTTCGGACGGGGGGTCTACAATGAGCAGTTCTTC
TRBJ2-7 | once | NA | TRBV29-1 | CSVASESYEQYF | TGCAGCGTTGCAAGCGAATCCTACGAGCAGTACTTC
TRBJ2-1 | NA | TRBD2 | TRBV30 | CAWSGLAAYNEQFF | TGTGCCTGGAGTGGACTAGCGGCCTACAATGAGCAGTTCTTC
TRBJ2-3 | NA | NA | TRBV19 | CASSTSGADTQYF | TGTGCCAGTAGCACATCGGGTGCTGATACGCAGTATTTT
TRBJ2-2 | NA | NA | TRBV7-6 | CASSLAGVGTGELFF | TGTGCCAGCAGCTTAGCGGGAGTCGGCACCGGGGAGCTGTTTTTT
TRBJ1-2 | NA | NA | TRBV12-3/TRBV12-4 | CASEGQLYGYTF | TGTGCCAGCGAAGGACAGCTCTATGGCTACACCTTC
TRBJ2-7 | NA | TRBD2 | TRBV30 | CAWTQRASGSKYF | TGTGCCTGGACCCAAAGAGCTAGCGGGAGCAAGTACTTC
TRBJ2-1 | NA | TRBD1 | TRBV6-1 | CASSEGYLGQSSYNEQFF | TGTGCCAGCAGTGAAGGTTACTTGGGACAGAGCTCCTACAATGAGCAGTTCTTC
TRBJ2-3 | NA | NA | TRBV7-3 | CASSHPDSGTQYF | TGTGCCAGCAGCCACCCAGACTCTGGTACGCAGTATTTT
TRBJ2-7 | NA | NA | TRBV2 | CASRTSGSNNEQYF | TGTGCCAGCAGAACTAGTGGTTCTAACAACGAGCAGTACTTC
TRBJ1-6 | NA | NA | TRBV6-5 | CASSAVQGGSPLHF | TGTGCCAGCAGCGCCGTGCAGGGCGGTTCACCCCTCCACTTT
TRBJ1-6 | NA | TRBD1 | TRBV2 | CASSATGVYNSPLHF | TGTGCCAGCAGCGCGACAGGGGTGTATAATTCACCCCTCCACTTT
TRBJ1-1 | NA | NA | TRBV29-1 | CSHIGKGRPNTEAFF | TGCAGCCACATAGGGAAGGGACGACCGAACACTGAAGCTTTCTTT
TRBJ1-3 | NA | NA | TRBV28 | CASSGISSGNTIYF | TGTGCCAGCAGTGGAATTTCCTCTGGAAACACCATATATTTT
TRBJ1-4 | NA | TRBD1 | TRBV9 | CASSVGPGQGAATNEKLFF | TGTGCCAGCAGCGTGGGACCGGGACAGGGGGCCGCAACTAATGAAAAACTGTTTTTT
TRBJ2-1 | once | TRBD2 | TRBV19 | CASRIGLAGGDEQFF | TGTGCCAGTAGGATCGGACTAGCGGGAGGGGATGAGCAGTTCTTC
TRBJ1-2 | NA | NA | TRBV4-1 | CASSQDGSSAAYSRGYGYTF | TGCGCCAGCAGCCAAGATGGTAGTTCGGCAGCCTACAGTCGGGGCTATGGCTACACCTTC
TRBJ2-7 | NA | TRBD2 | TRBV5-1 | CASSGTSGNYEQYF | TGCGCCAGCAGCGGGACTAGCGGGAATTACGAGCAGTACTTC
TRBJ1-6 | few | TRBD1 | TRBV11-2 | CASSLQTGGSPLHF | TGTGCCAGCAGCTTACAGACAGGGGGATCACCCCTCCACTTT
TRBJ1-5 | NA | NA | TRBV19 | CASSPYIHSNQPQHF | TGTGCCAGTAGTCCCTACATACATAGCAATCAGCCCCAGCATTTT
TRBJ1-2 | NA | TRBD1 | TRBV3-1/TRBV3-2 | CASRLTGGKYGYTF | TGTGCCAGCAGACTTACAGGGGGCAAGTATGGCTACACCTTC
TRBJ2-7 | NA | TRBD1 | TRBV6-6 | CASRTRDRAPYEQYF | TGTGCCAGCCGAACCAGGGACAGGGCACCCTACGAGCAGTACTTC
TRBJ2-7 | NA | NA | TRBV14 | CASSLAYRGYEQYF | TGTGCCAGCAGTCTAGCTTACCGGGGCTACGAGCAGTACTTC
TRBJ2-7 | NA | TRBD2 | TRBV7-8 | CASSLGREGGYEQYF | TGTGCCAGCAGCTTAGGAAGGGAGGGAGGCTACGAGCAGTACTTC
TRBJ2-7 | NA | NA | TRBV12-3/TRBV12-4 | CASSLQGLKYF | TGTGCCAGCAGCCTACAGGGTTTGAAGTACTTC
TRBJ1-4 | NA | NA | TRBV2 | CASSEEATNEKLFF | TGTGCCAGCAGTGAAGAGGCAACTAATGAAAAACTGTTTTTT
TRBJ2-7 | NA | NA | TRBV6-1 | CASSDRLTYEQYF | TGTGCCAGCAGTGACAGGCTTACCTACGAGCAGTACTTC
TRBJ2-6 | NA | NA | TRBV18 | CASSPELGANVLTF | TGTGCCAGCTCGCCCGAGCTAGGGGCCAACGTCCTGACTTTC
TRBJ1-1 | NA | NA | TRBV18 | CASSEFGPVASAEAFF | TGTGCCAGCTCTGAGTTTGGTCCCGTGGCATCGGCTGAAGCTTTCTTT